This T cell receptor (beta chain) was documented in a study of blood T cell repertoires in COVID-19. Background on the study: Both acute and convalescent COVID-19 samples were obtained from the United States, Italy and Spain. From T cells, B-cell-depleted T cells, or PBMCs came the material, which was cDNA or gDNA.

In the source study's methods: Reference gene primer amplification yielded estimated nucleated cell counts. The protocol was immunoSEQ multiplex PCR, while the TCRdb copy is restricted to in-frame clones and leaves out a portion. V, J and clone size are taken as reported in that table, and D and trimming were inferred from the DNA itself. The table has 80,000 to 100,000 clones, under 90% seen once. The source is a human donor with active COVID-19. The donor label of this sample is uncertain. The source material was peripheral blood.

CDR3 amino acids: CAWGTVGRGEQYF. CDR3 DNA sequence: TGTGCCTGGGGGACAGTAGGAAGGGGCGAGCAGTACTTC. This chain links TRBV30 with TRBJ2-7, with 7 bases aligning to TRBD1. This CDR3 is 13 amino acids long. CDR1 is GTSNPN, CDR2 SVGIG, per germline (reference sequence). Losses at the gene ends were 5 bases for V and 6 bases for J; bases not matched to a gene: 10. The full variable domain, with the rest looked up from reference TRBV30 and TRBJ2-7, is SQTIHQWPATLVQPVGSPLSLECTVEGTSNPNLYWYRQAAGRGLQLLFYSVGIGQISSEVPQNLSASRPQDRQFILSSKKLLLSDSGFYLCAWGTVGRGEQYFGPGTRLTVT.